The rows below give T cell receptor beta chains drawn from one sample of a study of blood T cell repertoires in COVID-19. Sequencing used immunoSEQ multiplex PCR; TCRdb keeps in-frame clones, though not all of them. This sample has 160,000 or so clones; roughly 90% occur once, and the top ten carry about 2.8%. Sequencing used peripheral blood. These receptors were obtained from a man aged 60-69 years with acute or convalescent COVID-19. CDR3s leave out the opening cysteine and the closing phenylalanine or tryptophan. A D gene is named only where the DNA matches it firmly.

d_call	cdr3_length	v_call	j_call	cdr3_aa
TRBD1	13	TRBV7-9	TRBJ1-2	ASSFYGTDHYGYT
-	12	TRBV3-1/TRBV3-2	TRBJ1-5	ASSQQGFNQPQH
-	13	TRBV19	TRBJ1-2	ATRRTGGGSYGYT
TRBD1	14	TRBV5-1	TRBJ1-4	ASSIGTGGTNEKLF
-	12	TRBV9	TRBJ1-1	ASSVVPGETEAF
TRBD1	13	TRBV4-3	TRBJ1-5	ASSRRTGGDQPQH
-	11	TRBV29-1	TRBJ2-2	SVGGGNTGELF
-	11	TRBV10-3	TRBJ1-6	AISESAGSPLH
-	11	TRBV6-1	TRBJ1-5	ASSEAPNQPQH
TRBD1	14	TRBV19	TRBJ1-2	ASLPGQGAGVGGYT
TRBD1	10	TRBV5-1	TRBJ1-1	ASSPDRGGAF
TRBD2	13	TRBV19	TRBJ2-7	ASSITSGESYEQY
TRBD2	16	TRBV4-1	TRBJ2-3	ASSQGPGGGGLLDTQY
-	15	TRBV21-1	TRBJ1-3	ASSKSIQGFEGNTIY
-	12	TRBV7-9	TRBJ1-6	ASSLREGNSPLH
TRBD1	16	TRBV18	TRBJ1-6	ASSRQTGESSYNSPLH